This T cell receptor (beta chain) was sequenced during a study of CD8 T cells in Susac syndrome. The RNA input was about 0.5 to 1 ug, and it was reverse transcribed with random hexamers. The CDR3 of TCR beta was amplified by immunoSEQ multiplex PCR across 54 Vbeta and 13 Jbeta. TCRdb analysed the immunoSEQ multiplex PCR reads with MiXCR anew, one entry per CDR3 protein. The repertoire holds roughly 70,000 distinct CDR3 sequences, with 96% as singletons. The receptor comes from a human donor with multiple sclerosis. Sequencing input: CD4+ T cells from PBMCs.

CDR3 sequence: CASSVGASGNQPQHF. CDR3 DNA: TGTGCCAGCAGTGTGGGCGCCAGCGGAAATCAGCCCCAGCATTTT. The V gene is TRBV2, the J gene TRBJ1-5, with unresolved D. The CDR3 runs to 15 residues. Germline V gene sequence: CDR1 SNHLY, CDR2 FYNNEI. V dropped 4 bases and J dropped 4 bases, with 14 bases sitting between them.